The clone carrying this T cell receptor beta chain appeared many times. The target antigen is unknown. The sample is drawn from a study of post-analysis software for immune sequencing data. Whole-study findings and limits: Roughly five TRBV segments appeared more often in patients than in controls, and TRBV5-6, TRBV5-1 and TRBV20-1 were among these. Compared against controls, patients with multiple sclerosis displayed significantly lower normalized Chao1 diversity.

The TCR beta cDNA libraries contained unique molecular identifiers. The yield from around 1 to 10 million T cells was roughly 500,000 cDNA molecules in total. Using its own MiXCR run on the PCR reads, TCRdb lists one record per CDR3 protein. The repertoire holds fewer than 850,000 distinct CDR3 sequences, with 25% to 30% as singletons. V gave up 5 bases and J gave up 16 bases, with 15 bases separating them. The CDR3 is 12 residues long. Germline V lookup: CDR1 MDHEN, CDR2 SYDVKM. The chain uses TRBV28 and TRBJ1-6; a weak D match, TRBD1 (6 bases). Sequencing was done on a sample of blood. The source of this sequence is a girl aged 5 to 17 with multiple sclerosis. Written as DNA, the CDR3 is TGTGCCAGCAGTCAGGGACACCTCATGCTCCACTTT. Amino acids: CASSQGHLMLHF.